One and the same sample provided the 17 T cell receptor beta chains below, sequenced in a study of blood T cells in healthy people across ages (dated by TCRdb to about 2015). The library was built by means of 5' RACE. TCRdb records Illumina HiSeq 2500 as the sequencer. A second 7 to 11 cycle PCR used a sample-barcoded 5' primer and a J-beta primer mix. TCRdb ran its own pipeline on the public reads, namely fastp trimming at Q25 and MiXCR clone calling, and kept in-frame beta chains. Records with the same CDR3 protein are collapsed into one entry carrying the most frequent genes and DNA. In this sample the table shows about 1 million distinct CDR3 sequences, around 27% of which occur a single time. The ten largest make up around 0.75% of the sample. The same sample was also used in a study of T cells of mothers and their children.

Source material: blood. These receptors all stem from a girl aged 2-10 years in good health.

This clonotype has a handful of counts. V and J are TRBV10-3 and TRBJ2-3; 7 bases align to TRBD1. CDR1 is ENHRY and CDR2 is SYGVKD in the germline V gene. Unmatched junction bases numbered 3, after V lost 4 bases and J lost 2 bases. There are 14 residues in the CDR3. This CDR3 is CAISGGQNTDTQYF. The CDR3 coding sequence is TGTGCCATCAGTGGGGGACAGAACACAGATACGCAGTATTTT.

This clonotype has only a few counts. The chain carries TRBV11-3 and TRBJ2-3, with 9 positions matching TRBD2. This CDR3 contains 17 residues. The V gene's germline CDR1 is SGHNT and CDR2 YENEEA. V gave up 0 bases and J gave up 5 bases; unmatched junction bases: 9. CDR3 coding DNA: TGTGCCAGCAGCTTAGAGGGGGTAGCGGGGGCTGTAGATACGCAGTATTTT. Encoded protein: CASSLEGVAGAVDTQYF. Complete variable domain (other parts from reference TRBV11-3 and TRBJ2-3): EAGVVQSPRYKIIEKKQPVAFWCNPISGHNTLYWYLQNLGQGPELLIRYENEEAVDDSQLPKDRFSAERLKGVDSTLKIQPAELGDSAVYLCASSLEGVAGAVDTQYFGPGTRLTVL.

The chain carries TRBV7-2 and TRBJ2-5; D may correspond to TRBD1 or TRBD2 (5 bases each). CDR3 length: 15 amino acids. Deletions cut 0 bases from V and 4 bases from J, with 12 bases between. Germline CDR1 is SGHTA and CDR2 is FQGNSA. CDR3 in DNA: TGTGCCAGCAGCTTAGCGGGGGTTGTTATAGAGACCCAGTACTTC. Amino acids: CASSLAGVVIETQYF. Full variable domain (outside the CDR3, taken from reference TRBV7-2 and TRBJ2-5): GAGVSQSPSNKVTEKGKDVELRCDPISGHTALYWYRQSLGQGLEFLIYFQGNSAPDKSGLPSDRFSAERTGGSVSTLTIQRTQQEDSAVYLCASSLAGVVIETQYFGPGTRLLVL.

The rearrangement links TRBV20-1 to TRBJ2-7, with TRBD1 matching 7 bases. Germline V CDR1 and CDR2: DFQATT, SNEGSKA (reference sequence). Trimming at V came to 7 bases and at J to 3 bases, leaving 9 bases not matched to a gene. The CDR3 has 13 residues. The CDR3 DNA follows: TGCAGTGTCCCCCGGGACAGAGGCTACGAGCAGTACTTC. Translation: CSVPRDRGYEQYF.

This clonotype was picked up a small number of times. The chain employs TRBV19 and TRBJ1-5; D remains ambiguous. V gave up 6 bases and J gave up 3 bases, with 12 bases separating them. The CDR3 is 14 amino acids. Germline CDR1 is LNHDA and CDR2 is SQIVND (reference sequence). The CDR3 reads CASRRQAANQPQHF. For the CDR3, the DNA is TGTGCCAGTAGGAGGCAGGCGGCCAATCAGCCCCAGCATTTT.

This clonotype has a count of ten or more. The chain recombines TRBV12-3 or TRBV12-4 with TRBJ2-3, with unresolved D. Trimming stripped 4 bases from V and 3 bases from J, with 8 bases between. The CDR3 runs 13 residues. For the CDR3, the DNA is TGTGCCAGCAGTTCGACTGGAACAGATACGCAGTATTTT. This codes for CASSSTGTDTQYF.

This chain uses TRBV7-6 with TRBJ2-7, with 7 bases fitting TRBD1. Germline V lookup: CDR1 SGHVS, CDR2 FNYEAQ. The CDR3 is made up of 16 amino acids. V lost 1 base to trimming and J lost 0 bases; unmatched junction nucleotides: 6. CDR3 sequence (DNA): TGTGCCAGCAGCTTAGACAGGGGCGGACCCTCCTACGAGCAGTACTTC. This gives the protein CASSLDRGGPSYEQYF.

V and J are TRBV7-2 and TRBJ2-7; TRBD1 agrees at 7 bases. Trimming took 4 bases from V and 0 from J; bases not matched to a gene: 3. The CDR3 covers 14 residues. CDR1 is SGHTA and CDR2 is FQGNSA in the germline V gene. CDR3 loop: CASSWTGFSYEQYF. CDR3 nucleotide sequence: TGTGCCAGCAGCTGGACAGGTTTCTCCTACGAGCAGTACTTC.

The rearrangement uses TRBV7-3 and TRBJ2-2; TRBD2 is a possible D gene (6 bases). Germline V gene data show CDR1 as SGHTA and CDR2 as FQGTGA. The CDR3 is 16 residues long. With 6 bases removed from V and 13 bases from J, the gap between germline ends came to 27 bases. The CDR3 DNA is TGTGCCAGCAGTCTAATAGGAGCTAAGCGGGTCGGAGGGCTGTTTTTT. As protein: CASSLIGAKRVGGLFF. The full variable domain, in which reference TRBV7-3 and TRBJ2-2 provide the parts outside the CDR3, is GAGVSQTPSNKVTEKGKYVELRCDPISGHTALYWYRQSLGQGPEFLIYFQGTGAADDSGLPNDRFFAVRPEGSVSTLKIQRTERGDSAVYLCASSLIGAKRVGGLFFGEGSRLTVL.

This clonotype has a handful of counts. The V and J genes are TRBV29-1 and TRBJ2-2, with no clear D. The CDR3 length is 14 residues. Germline CDR1 is SQVTM and CDR2 is ANQGSEA. V was pared by 0 bases and J by 5 bases, with 10 bases between. DNA for the CDR3: TGCAGCGTTGAAGATATATCGGAAACCGGGGAGCTGTTTTTT. Translating gives CSVEDISETGELFF.

V and J are TRBV6-5 and TRBJ1-1; 8 nucleotides match TRBD1. V was clipped by 6 bases and J by 1 base; unmatched bases: 4. The CDR3 loop spans 14 amino acids. Germline assignment: CDR1 MNHEY and CDR2 SVGAGI. This CDR3 reads CASRDRARNTEAFF. CDR3 DNA: TGTGCCAGCAGGGACAGGGCGAGGAACACTGAAGCTTTCTTT.

This clonotype was detected only a few times. This sequence joins TRBV7-9 and TRBJ2-5; 8 nucleotides agree with TRBD1. The last part of the DNA fits TRBJ2-1 better; the J call may be wrong. Germline-derived CDR1 and CDR2 are SEHNR and FQNEAQ (reference sequence). The CDR3 runs 17 residues. This CDR3 is CASRISPDRVRGNEQFF. CDR3 bases: TGTGCCAGCAGGATTAGCCCGGACAGGGTTCGGGGCAATGAGCAGTTCTTC.

This clonotype was counted between two and nine times. The conserved closing phenylalanine or tryptophan is absent in this CDR3, likely reflecting a read error. This chain's CDR3 is CASSFTPDRNGYTL. CDR3 DNA: TGTGCCAGCAGTTTCACCCCGGACAGAAATGGCTACACCCTC. The chain recombines TRBV28 with TRBJ1-2; tentative D call: TRBD1 (6 bases). Germline V gene sequence: CDR1 MDHEN, CDR2 SYDVKM. V dropped 3 bases and J dropped 6 bases, with 14 bases sitting between them. The CDR3 spans 14 residues.

V and J are TRBV20-1 and TRBJ2-7; 8 bases line up with TRBD1. The germline V gene encodes CDR1 DFQATT and CDR2 SNEGSKA (reference sequence). V lost 0 bases, J lost 1 base, and 5 bases stayed unmatched. The CDR3 totals 15 residues. The CDR3 protein is CSAREETGVSYEQYF. The CDR3 coding sequence is TGCAGTGCTAGAGAAGAGACAGGGGTTTCCTACGAGCAGTACTTC.

This chain links TRBV29-1 with TRBJ2-6; D gene ambiguous. The CDR3 loop spans 13 amino acids. Germline CDR1 reads SQVTM; CDR2 reads ANQGSEA. V lost 6 bases, J lost 0 bases, and 6 bases lay in between. DNA of the CDR3: TGCAGCGTCGATAACTCTGGGGCCAACGTCCTGACTTTC. Amino acid sequence: CSVDNSGANVLTF.

In its sample, this clonotype was seen a few times. The V call is TRBV5-1, the J call TRBJ1-2; TRBD1 might be the D (6 bases). V was clipped by 0 bases and J by 5 bases, with 14 bases between them. Germline CDR1 and CDR2: SGHRS and YFSETQ. The CDR3 consists of 15 residues. For the CDR3, the DNA is TGCGCCAGCAGCTTGGGTCTAGGGACACCATATGGCTACACCTTC. This gives the protein CASSLGLGTPYGYTF.

This clonotype showed up just a few times. The rearrangement uses TRBV29-1 and TRBJ1-2; D gene uncertain. Trimming removed 7 bases from V and 8 bases from J, with 8 bases in between. CDR3 length: 9 residues. CDR1 is SQVTM, CDR2 ANQGSEA, per germline. The CDR3 DNA follows: TGCAGCGCGGACGGCGGCTACACCTTC. This translates into CSADGGYTF.